A single sample gave rise to the 25 T cell receptor beta chains below, sequenced in a study of T cells in Graves' hyperthyroidism and ophthalmopathy. RNA transcripts provided the source from which TCR beta CDR3 regions were amplified. The TCR CDR3 first-round RT-PCR relied on the HTBI primer set. MiXCR, run by TCRdb on the multiplex PCR reads, gives a single entry per CDR3 protein. Here the sample spans some 550,000 distinct CDR3 sequences, under 25% being singletons. Sequencing input: blood. The source is a man aged 18 to 30 with Graves' hyperthyroidism.

This clonotype was counted at least ten times. The V gene is TRBV28, the J gene TRBJ2-7, with unresolved D. Trimming pared 2 bases from V and 4 bases from J, leaving 6 bases between. The CDR3 runs 12 residues. Germline lookup yields CDR1 MDHEN and CDR2 SYDVKM. The CDR3: CASSLLGYEQYF. DNA for the CDR3: TGTGCCAGCAGTTTACTGGGGTACGAGCAGTACTTC.

The V call is TRBV4-1, the J call TRBJ2-5, with TRBD1 as a possible D gene (6 bases). CDR1 is MGHRA, CDR2 YSYEKL, per germline. V lost 0 bases and J lost 5, with 13 bases in between. This CDR3 region has 15 residues. In nucleotides, the CDR3 is TGCGCCAGCAGCCAAGATAGGGGGACAATCGAGACCCAGTACTTC. Its translation is CASSQDRGTIETQYF.

At least ten counts were recorded for this clonotype. The chain recombines TRBV28 with TRBJ1-5, with D unclear. The germline gives CDR1 MDHEN, CDR2 SYDVKM. Trimming removed 7 bases from V and 4 bases from J, with 14 bases in between. This CDR3 has 14 amino acids. In DNA form, the CDR3 reads TGTGCCAGCATTCAAGCACCGGGAAATCAGCCCCAGCATTTT. Residues: CASIQAPGNQPQHF.

This clonotype was seen ten or more times. The chain carries TRBV7-6 and TRBJ2-5; 8 nucleotides line up with TRBD2. The trim removed 6 bases at V and 5 bases at J, leaving 8 bases unmatched. This CDR3 contains 14 residues. Germline V gene data show CDR1 as SGHVS and CDR2 as FNYEAQ. CDR3: CASRGTRVGETQYF. The DNA for the CDR3 is TGTGCCAGCAGAGGGACTAGGGTTGGGGAGACCCAGTACTTC.

This clonotype was recorded at least ten times. The CDR3 reads CASRGIDKQETQYF. Here the CDR3 DNA reads TGTGCCAGCAGAGGAATCGATAAGCAAGAGACCCAGTACTTC. The chain links TRBV6-1 to TRBJ2-5; D is unresolved. The CDR3 has 14 amino acids. V shed 6 bases and J shed 2 bases, with 13 bases lying between them. The germline V gene has CDR1 MNHNS and CDR2 SASEGT.

This clonotype was found many times. This chain uses TRBV6-5 with TRBJ2-4; D not resolved. V was trimmed by 0 bases and J by 7 bases, leaving 25 bases between them. The CDR3 has 19 residues. Germline values: CDR1 MNHEY, CDR2 SVGAGI. CDR3 protein: CASSYSIVSFDPLDNIQYF. CDR3 sequence (DNA): TGTGCCAGCAGTTACTCGATAGTCTCATTCGACCCTTTAGACAACATTCAGTACTTC.

This clonotype has a count of ten or more. A junction end diverges from the germline sequence, so it may reflect a read error. This sequence joins TRBV12-3 or TRBV12-4 and TRBJ2-2, with D tentatively TRBD1 (6 bases). CDR3 size: 15 residues. CDR3 loop: CASSLRQANTGELFF. The CDR3 DNA reads as TGCGCCAGCAGCTTGAGACAGGCGAACACCGGGGAGCTGTTTTTT.

The V call is TRBV29-1, the J call TRBJ2-5; 7 nucleotides line up with TRBD2. This CDR3 is 14 amino acids long. Trimming at V came to 2 bases and at J to 3 bases, leaving 6 bases not matched to a gene. Germline CDR1 and CDR2: SQVTM and ANQGSEA. CDR3 nucleotides: TGCAGCGTTGAAAGCCTAGCGGTTAAAGAGACCCAGTACTTC. Translated: CSVESLAVKETQYF.

This clonotype has ten or more counts. The chain combines TRBV2 with TRBJ2-7, with 9 bases matching TRBD1. Germline CDR1 reads SNHLY; CDR2 reads FYNNEI. V gave up 6 bases and J gave up 3 bases; unmatched junction bases: 6. The CDR3 covers 14 residues. The CDR3 region has the DNA TGTGCCAGCAGGGGGAGGGACAGGGACTACGAGCAGTACTTC. Translation: CASRGRDRDYEQYF.

This clonotype was recorded many times. The chain has TRBV6-1 and TRBJ2-5, with TRBD2 as a possible D gene (6 bases). Germline CDR1 and CDR2: MNHNS and SASEGT. The CDR3 is 15 amino acids. V was pared by 5 bases and J by 4 bases, with 17 bases between. The CDR3 bases are TGTGCCAGCAGTCCCCCCAGCCCGGGGGTAGAGACCCAGTACTTC. It encodes CASSPPSPGVETQYF.

The chain links TRBV6-5 to TRBJ1-5; D might be TRBD1 (6 bases). CDR1 is MNHEY and CDR2 is SVGAGI in the germline V gene. The germline V and J ends were trimmed by 0 bases and 3 bases, with 12 bases remaining between them. There are 16 residues in the CDR3. The CDR3 sequence is CASSYSGHVNNQPQHF. The CDR3 region has the DNA TGTGCCAGCAGTTACTCGGGACACGTAAACAATCAGCCCCAGCATTTT.

The sample holds many counts of this clonotype. This rearrangement joins TRBV18 to TRBJ1-1; no definite D call. Trimming pared 1 base from V and 1 base from J, leaving 7 bases between. This CDR3 has 14 amino acids. In germline, CDR1 is KGHSH, CDR2 LQKENI. DNA for the CDR3: TGTGCCAGCTCACCACAACGGGCGAACACTGAAGCTTTCTTT. Amino acid sequence: CASSPQRANTEAFF.

This clonotype appeared many times. This chain uses TRBV2 with TRBJ1-2; 8 nucleotides align to TRBD1. This CDR3 has 15 amino acids. V shed 1 base, J shed 4 bases, and the junction held 5 bases outside the gene matches. In germline, CDR1 is SNHLY, CDR2 FYNNEI. This chain's CDR3 is CASSEGTGPSYGYTF. CDR3 bases: TGTGCCAGCAGTGAAGGGACAGGGCCAAGCTATGGCTACACCTTC.

This clonotype appeared many times. The chain combines TRBV30 with TRBJ1-2; no definite D call. CDR3 length: 13 residues. Trimming pared 3 bases from V and 8 bases from J, leaving 16 bases between. Germline CDR1 is GTSNPN and CDR2 is SVGIG (reference sequence). CDR3 loop: CAWSGPYPRGYTF. The CDR3 DNA is TGTGCCTGGAGCGGACCGTACCCTAGGGGCTACACCTTC.

This clonotype was recorded many times. The V and J genes are TRBV19 and TRBJ2-2, with D perhaps TRBD1 (6 bases). The CDR3 loop spans 15 amino acids. V gave up 6 bases and J gave up 4 bases, with 15 bases separating them. The germline CDR1 and CDR2 sequences are LNHDA and SQIVND (reference sequence). CDR3 DNA sequence: TGTGCCAGTAGCCCCACAGGGTACGGCACCGGGGAGCTGTTTTTT. Translation: CASSPTGYGTGELFF.

In its sample, this clonotype was seen a few times. V is TRBV14 and J is TRBJ2-7; the D gene is possibly TRBD1 (5 bases). The germline V and J ends were trimmed by 3 bases and 3 bases, with 12 bases remaining between them. Germline CDR1 and CDR2: SGHDN and FVKESK. The CDR3 runs to 14 residues. The CDR3 loop is CASSHGHRLYEQYF. The DNA of the CDR3 is TGTGCCAGCAGCCACGGACATAGGCTCTACGAGCAGTACTTC.

Ten or more counts support this clonotype. The chain is built from TRBV9 and TRBJ2-5; D is unresolved. Germline CDR1 reads SGDLS; CDR2 reads YYNGEE. V was cut by 3 bases and J by 5 bases, with 11 bases left in between. The length of the CDR3 is 13 residues. CDR3 region: CASSASPRETQYF. CDR3 coding DNA: TGTGCCAGCAGCGCCTCCCCTCGGGAGACCCAGTACTTC.

This clonotype was recorded many times. The J gene is TRBJ1-1, the V gene TRBV6-5; TRBD1 matches at 8 bases. The CDR3 length is 16 residues. V shed 2 bases and J 6 bases; nucleotides not matched to a gene: 11. Germline V CDR1 and CDR2: MNHEY, SVGAGI. The CDR3 spells CASSYPTGGGKAEAFF. As DNA, the CDR3 is TGTGCCAGCAGTTACCCAACAGGGGGGGGTAAGGCTGAAGCTTTCTTT.

This clonotype was seen only a few times. V usage is TRBV7-6 and J usage is TRBJ1-2; D perhaps matches TRBD1 (6 bases). Trimming left V 5 bases short and J 1 base short, with 17 bases between. The CDR3 spans 16 residues. Per the germline V gene, CDR1 is SGHVS and CDR2 is FNYEAQ. This CDR3 reads CASSPLDRNINYGYTF. DNA for the CDR3: TGTGCCAGCAGCCCTTTAGACAGGAATATTAACTATGGCTACACCTTC.

There are a few counts of this clonotype. J is TRBJ1-6 and V is TRBV20-1, with a tentative D call TRBD1 (5 bases). CDR3 size: 16 residues. The V and J ends lost 4 bases and 0 bases respectively, with 13 bases between them. The germline gives CDR1 DFQATT, CDR2 SNEGSKA (reference sequence). CDR3 in DNA: TGCAGTGCTAACCGAGGGGCTAACTCCTATAATTCACCCCTCCACTTT. This sequence encodes CSANRGANSYNSPLHF.

With regard to this clonotype: The final CDR3 position lacks the conserved phenylalanine or tryptophan, pointing to a likely read error. The chain combines TRBV11-2 with TRBJ1-1; 7 nucleotides match TRBD1. The CDR3 contains 15 residues. The junction had 14 bases not matched to a gene; V was cut back by 7 bases and J by 6 bases. Germline-derived CDR1 and CDR2 are SGHAT and FQNNGV. CDR3 loop: CASNRGFQGFAEAFS. CDR3 sequence (DNA): TGTGCCAGCAACAGGGGCTTTCAGGGTTTCGCTGAAGCTTTCTCT.

This clonotype was seen ten or more times. J is TRBJ1-1 and V is TRBV6-1; maybe TRBD1 (5 bases). Germline CDR1 is MNHNS and CDR2 is SASEGT. The V and J ends lost 5 bases and 0 bases respectively, with 10 bases between them. The CDR3 runs to 14 residues. The CDR3 sequence: CASSPGPVNTEAFF. CDR3 in DNA: TGTGCCAGCAGTCCGGGGCCAGTGAACACTGAAGCTTTCTTT.

This clonotype was counted at least ten times. The V call is TRBV20-1, the J call TRBJ2-3, with 7 bases aligning to TRBD2. J gave up 4 bases and V 0 bases, and 10 bases lay outside the gene matches. In germline, CDR1 is DFQATT, CDR2 SNEGSKA (reference sequence). The CDR3 is made up of 16 amino acids. The CDR3 protein is CSARDLLAGDADTQYF. The CDR3 DNA reads as TGCAGTGCTAGAGATCTATTGGCGGGGGATGCAGATACGCAGTATTTT.

The sample holds many counts of this clonotype. The chain links TRBV6-1 to TRBJ1-5; 11 bases are shared with TRBD1. V dropped 4 bases and J dropped 7; count of bases not matched to a gene: 6. In germline, CDR1 is MNHNS, CDR2 SASEGT. This CDR3 is built from 15 residues. CDR3 residues: CASSAGQGEVQPQHF. In DNA form, the CDR3 reads TGTGCCAGCAGTGCGGGACAGGGGGAAGTGCAGCCCCAGCATTTT.

The chain combines TRBV20-1 with TRBJ1-1, with a tentative D call TRBD1 (5 bases). The germline CDR1 and CDR2 sequences are DFQATT and SNEGSKA (reference sequence). Trimming cost V 6 bases and J 0 bases, with 17 bases left between them. CDR3 size: 15 residues. CDR3 sequence reads: CSAPTLGALNTEAFF. Here the CDR3 DNA reads TGCAGTGCCCCGACTCTAGGGGCCCTGAACACTGAAGCTTTCTTT.